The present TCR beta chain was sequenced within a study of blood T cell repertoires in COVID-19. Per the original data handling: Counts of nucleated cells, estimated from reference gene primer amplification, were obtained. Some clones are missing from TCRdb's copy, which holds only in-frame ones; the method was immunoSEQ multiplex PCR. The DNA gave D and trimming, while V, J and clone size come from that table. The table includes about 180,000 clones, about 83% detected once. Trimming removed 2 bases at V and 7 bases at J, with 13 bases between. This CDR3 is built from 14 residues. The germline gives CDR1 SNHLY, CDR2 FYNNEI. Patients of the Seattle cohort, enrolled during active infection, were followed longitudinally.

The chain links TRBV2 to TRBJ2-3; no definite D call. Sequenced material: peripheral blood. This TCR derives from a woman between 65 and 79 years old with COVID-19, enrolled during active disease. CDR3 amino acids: CASSEPLEIYTQYF. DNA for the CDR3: TGTGCCAGCAGTGAACCCCTAGAAATTTATACGCAGTATTTT.